Below, one T cell receptor beta chain is given with its context. The data derive from a study of blood T cell repertoires in COVID-19. Generated by immunoSEQ multiplex PCR, the TCRdb table keeps only in-frame clones and is missing some. This table holds about 180,000 clones, approximately 88% found once. The junction had 13 bases not matched to a gene; V was cut back by 5 bases and J by 2 bases. CDR3 size: 17 residues. Germline CDR1 and CDR2: MDHEN and SYDVKM. V usage is TRBV28 and J usage is TRBJ2-3, with 7 bases aligning to TRBD1. Sequencing input: peripheral blood. This receptor was obtained from a woman in her thirties or forties with COVID-19, enrolled during active disease. CDR3 amino acids: CASSPRDSPHHTDTQYF. The CDR3 DNA sequence: TGTGCCAGCAGTCCACGGGACAGTCCCCATCACACAGATACGCAGTATTTT.